The subject of this entry is one T cell receptor beta chain. It has no known antigen specificity. Per-nucleotide qualities are absent, and no much larger clonotype sits a single base away. From the germline V gene, CDR1 is SQVTM and CDR2 is ANQGSEA. Trimming removed 7 bases from V and 2 bases from J; the gene matches leave 6 bases unexplained. Its CDR3 holds 13 amino acids, cysteine through phenylalanine. Only the CDR3 DNA is retained, 39 bases long and in frame from the first base. These data come from a study of blood T cell repertoires in COVID-19 (dated by TCRdb to 2018 to 2020). About the full investigation: Samples from collaborators originated in the United States, Italy and Spain and spanned both the acute and convalescent phases of COVID-19. The material from the prospective study consisted of cDNA or gDNA derived from T cells, B-cell-depleted T cells, or PBMCs. The dataset comprised deeply sampled blood TCRbeta repertoires from subjects exposed to, actively infected with, or recovered from COVID-19. The repertoires were released in a freely available public database intended as a resource for research on the immune response to SARS-CoV-2. The samples were drawn from the first 160 participants of the ongoing ImmuneRACE study and from some 1,300 subjects provided by 6 global collaborators. A de-identified subject ID, COVID-19 status, age in years and sex were almost always included in the sample metadata. HLA class I and class II types, where available, came from metadata supplied by the sample provider rather than from assay-based typing.

The immunoSEQ Assay, a bias-controlled multiplex PCR, was used to amplify TCRbeta CDR3 regions from genomic DNA. In the source study's methods: Nucleated cell counts per sample were estimated from amplification of reference gene primers within the assay. Sequence reads were collapsed and filtered to measure the absolute abundance of every unique TCRbeta CDR3 rearrangement. For each sample, productive Simpson clonality was calculated as the square root of Simpson's diversity index over productive rearrangements. TCRdb obtained this table from immuneACCESS and retained in-frame rearrangements with V and J assigned. These tables miss some clones; where compared with another copy, unresolved V genes account for less than half of the shortfall, and the remainder is unexplained. V and J calls and clone size are those listed in that table; D and trimming were worked out from the DNA. Present in this sample are approximately 400,000 clones, roughly nine tenths of which were seen just once. The ten most abundant clones make up just over 0.85% of the sample.

Participants in the prospective study were aged roughly 18 to 90 years, lived in more than 20 United States geographic areas, and enrolled through a virtual design. To assign participants to cohorts, the prospective study relied on clinical history that participants themselves reported in a screening survey and a study questionnaire. Exposed participants were defined as having been in contact with someone with a PCR-confirmed or clinician-diagnosed COVID-19 case within 2 weeks of study entry. Each participant in the prospective study had whole blood, serum and a nasopharyngeal or oropharyngeal swab collected by mobile phlebotomists. Additional blood draws and questionnaires over an approximately two-month period could optionally be provided by prospective study participants. Blood samples from the prospective study were shipped frozen or at room temperature prior to DNA extraction. The paper as a whole reports these results and caveats: The amount of clinical and demographic metadata varied by source and participant and was provided uncurated.

The chain is encoded by TRBV29-1 joined to TRBJ1-1; TRBD1 agrees with 8 junctional bases. This clonotype was obtained from a woman between 40 and 55 years old who had been exposed to COVID-19. Source material: PBMCs or T cells enriched from blood (not recorded which). The CDR3 loop reads CSGGTGLNTEAFF. In nucleotide form, the sequence is TGCAGCGGTGGGACAGGTCTAAACACTGAAGCTTTCTTT.